These 9 T cell receptor beta chains share one sample of origin, sequenced in a study of shared clonotypes between healthy human individuals. Method: immunoSEQ multiplex PCR; TCRdb's copy keeps in-frame clones and lacks some. The sample lists 110,000 or so clones, around 71% seen once, with approximately 23% in the top ten. The sequenced sample consisted of memory CD8+ T cells sorted from blood. Indicated subset: CD45RO+ cells pooled with CCR7-negative TemRA cells. These receptors were taken from a woman in her twenties or thirties in good health.

This clone has only a few counts. V gene TRBV11-2 combines with J gene TRBJ2-7, with D unresolved. The CDR3 consists of 13 residues. V was shortened by 0 bases and J by 7 bases, with 10 bases between the two germline ends. Germline CDR1 and CDR2: SGHAT and FQNNGV. The CDR3 region is CASSLDSIGEQYF. CDR3 in DNA: TGTGCCAGCAGCTTAGATAGCATCGGAGAGCAGTACTTC.

J is TRBJ1-1 and V is TRBV10-2, with D perhaps matching TRBD1 (6 bases). This CDR3 is 14 amino acids long. Per the germline V gene, CDR1 is WSHSY and CDR2 is SAAADI. V was trimmed by 5 bases and J by 2 bases, leaving 12 bases between them. The CDR3 loop reads CASSSDSLNTEAFF. In nucleotides, the CDR3 is TGCGCCAGCAGTTCGGACAGCCTAAACACTGAAGCTTTCTTT.

Only a few counts were recorded for this clone. This chain joins TRBV5-6 and TRBJ1-2; 8 bases are shared with TRBD1. The CDR3 is 14 amino acids. Trimming removed 3 bases from V and 4 bases from J; junction bases left unmatched: 5. Germline V lookup: CDR1 SGHDT, CDR2 YYEEEE. CDR3 bases: TGTGCCAGCAGCTGGGACAGGCAGACCTATGGCTACACCTTC. The encoded protein is CASSWDRQTYGYTF.

This clone has ten or more counts. This chain connects TRBV6-1 to TRBJ2-3; 9 bases are shared with TRBD1. Germline lookup yields CDR1 MNHNS and CDR2 SASEGT. Trimming at V came to 5 bases and at J to 6 bases, leaving 9 bases not matched to a gene. CDR3 size: 15 residues. The CDR3 DNA reads TGTGCCAGCAGTCAGACCGGGACAGGGTCGGATACGCAGTATTTT. Translation gives CASSQTGTGSDTQYF.

This clone was counted at least ten times. This chain uses TRBV6-1 with TRBJ1-3, with 11 bases identical to TRBD1. Germline CDR1 is MNHNS and CDR2 is SASEGT. The J segment lost 4 bases and the V segment lost 1 base, leaving 0 bases of the junction unmatched. The CDR3 contains 15 residues. The CDR3: CASSEGTGGGNTIYF. The CDR3 DNA follows: TGTGCCAGCAGTGAAGGGACAGGGGGCGGAAACACCATATATTTT.

Of note for this clone: At one of its ends the junction is not consistent with the germline gene, which may arise from a read error. This chain uses TRBV10-2 with TRBJ1-1; no clear D. Germline V gene sequence: CDR1 WSHSY, CDR2 SAAADI. The CDR3 is 11 residues long. The CDR3 DNA sequence: TGCGCCAGCGGTGCGGCGACTGAAGGTTTCTTT. Translating gives CASGAATEGFF.

This chain links TRBV28 with TRBJ2-6; D is uncertain. Trimming took off 6 bases at V and 3 bases at J, with 3 bases between the two ends. The CDR3 runs to 12 residues. Germline CDR1 reads MDHEN; CDR2 reads SYDVKM. CDR3 nucleotides: TGTGCCAGCAGGAATGGGGCCAACGTCCTGACTTTC. Protein: CASRNGANVLTF.

The chain carries TRBV11-3 and TRBJ2-7, with TRBD2 as a possible D gene (6 bases). Trimming removed 4 bases from V and 1 base from J, with 8 bases in between. This CDR3 is 13 amino acids long. Germline CDR1 reads SGHNT; CDR2 reads YENEEA. The CDR3 nucleotides read TGTGCCAGCAGCTCAGGGACTTCCTACGAGCAGTACTTC. Protein sequence: CASSSGTSYEQYF. The whole variable domain, filled in from reference TRBV11-3 and TRBJ2-7, reads EAGVVQSPRYKIIEKKQPVAFWCNPISGHNTLYWYLQNLGQGPELLIRYENEEAVDDSQLPKDRFSAERLKGVDSTLKIQPAELGDSAVYLCASSSGTSYEQYFGPGTRLTVT.

This clone was detected only once. The rearrangement joins TRBV28 to TRBJ2-1; D gene ambiguous. V was pared by 3 bases and J by 7 bases, with 10 bases between. CDR1 and CDR2 from the germline V gene are MDHEN and SYDVKM. This CDR3 has 13 amino acids. The CDR3 DNA is TGTGCCAGCAGTTTGGCGTTGGGGAATGAGCAGTTCTTC. This gives the protein CASSLALGNEQFF.